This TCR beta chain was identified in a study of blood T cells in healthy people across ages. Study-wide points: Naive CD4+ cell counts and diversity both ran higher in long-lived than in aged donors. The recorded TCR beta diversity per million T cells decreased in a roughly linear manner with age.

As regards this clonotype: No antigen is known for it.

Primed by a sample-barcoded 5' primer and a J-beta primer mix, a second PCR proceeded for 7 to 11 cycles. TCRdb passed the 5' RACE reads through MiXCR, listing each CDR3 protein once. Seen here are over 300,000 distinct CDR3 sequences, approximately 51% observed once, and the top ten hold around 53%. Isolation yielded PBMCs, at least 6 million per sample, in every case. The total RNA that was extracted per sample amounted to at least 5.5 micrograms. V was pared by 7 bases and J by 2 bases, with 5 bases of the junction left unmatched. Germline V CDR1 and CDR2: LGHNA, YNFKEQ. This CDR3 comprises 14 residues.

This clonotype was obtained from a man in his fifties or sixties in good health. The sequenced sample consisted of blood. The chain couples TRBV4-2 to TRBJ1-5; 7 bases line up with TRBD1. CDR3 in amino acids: CASTTGVGNQPQHF. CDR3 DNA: TGTGCCAGCACTACAGGGGTTGGCAATCAGCCCCAGCATTTT.